This TCR beta chain was recovered during a study of response to subunit inactivated influenza vaccine. Whole-study results and caveats: The authors offered the suggestion that each seasonal influenza vaccination recruits few new T cells.

This clonotype appeared many times. Its antigen is unknown. CDR1 and CDR2 from the germline V gene are SGHTA and FQGNSA. The V gene lost 6 bases and the J gene lost 3 bases, with 13 bases spanning the gap. This CDR3 comprises 14 residues. A single record per CDR3 protein comes from TCRdb applying MiXCR to the RT-PCR reads. The data hold roughly 700,000 distinct CDR3 sequences, with 15% to 18% observed a single time. The V gene is TRBV7-2, the J gene TRBJ2-3, with D unclear. The receptor comes from a man aged 45-60 years who received an inactivated influenza vaccine. Sequencing used PBMCs from blood, obtained approximately 12 days after vaccination. The CDR3 loop is CASSRRSSTDTQYF. The CDR3 nucleotides read TGTGCCAGCAGTCGGCGGAGCTCGACAGATACGCAGTATTTT.